This entry concerns a single T cell receptor (beta chain). The antigen remains unidentified. TCRdb independently ran MiXCR on the reads; one entry per CDR3 protein. The repertoire holds around 47,000 distinct CDR3 sequences, with less than 20% as singletons. This sample is part of a study of T cell repertoires in cytomegalovirus infection. V shed 0 bases, J shed 0 bases, and the junction held 6 bases outside the gene matches. CDR1 and CDR2 from the germline V gene are SGHRS and YFSETQ. The CDR3 covers 17 residues. The sample here was CD8+ T cells from cultured PBMCs, taken from culture after CMV antigen stimulation. The chain has TRBV5-1 and TRBJ2-1, with 7 bases matching TRBD2. The sequence was obtained from a human donor in good health (CMV status not recorded). Some clones in this sample may be carry-over from other donors' samples. CDR3 nucleotide sequence: TGCGCCAGCAGCTTGGCGGCTAGCGGTAGCTCCTACAATGAGCAGTTCTTC. Translation gives CASSLAASGSSYNEQFF.